A selection of T cell receptor beta chains follows, all from one sample in a study of T cell repertoires in ileal Crohn's disease. Sequencing used immunoSEQ multiplex PCR; TCRdb keeps in-frame clones, though not all of them. The table has about 13,000 clones, about 77% seen once; the top ten hold about 4.3%. The source material was ileal tissue. These receptors originate from an adult with Crohn's disease. Both conserved end residues are part of each CDR3. A D gene is named only where the DNA matches it firmly. Clone size is given for some rows only: seen once, a few or many times, or a class if the clone is expanded.

d_gene	j_gene	v_gene	abundance	CDR3nt	CDR3aa
-	TRBJ2-7	TRBV6-1	-	TGTGCCAGCAGTGAAGGAATTCTTTGGACAGTTAACGAGCAGTACTTC	CASSEGILWTVNEQYF
TRBD1	TRBJ2-2	TRBV5-1	-	TGCGCCAGCAGCGGCCGGGACAGGGTCACCGGGGAGCTGTTTTTT	CASSGRDRVTGELFF
TRBD1	TRBJ2-1	TRBV10-1	-	TGCGCCAGCAGACAGGGGGCACCCTACAATGAGCAGTTCTTC	CASRQGAPYNEQFF
-	TRBJ1-1	TRBV6-6	few	TGTGCCAGCAGTTACACGGGATACACTGAAGCTTTCTTT	CASSYTGYTEAFF
-	TRBJ1-1	TRBV18	-	TGTGCCAGCTCATCAGGGGCTGGGGACACTGAAGCTTTCTTT	CASSSGAGDTEAFF
-	TRBJ2-3	TRBV5-1	few	TGCGCCAGCAGCTTTAGCGGAAACACAGATACGCAGTATTTT	CASSFSGNTDTQYF
TRBD1	TRBJ2-2	TRBV25-1	-	TGTGCCAGCATCCACGGGACAGGGGACACCGGGGAGCTGTTTTTT	CASIHGTGDTGELFF
-	TRBJ2-2	TRBV9	-	TGTGCCAGCAGCGTGAGCACCGGGGAGCTGTTTTTT	CASSVSTGELFF
-	TRBJ1-3	TRBV2	-	TGTGCCAGCAGTGAAGGGGGGGTTACTGGAAACACCATATATTTT	CASSEGGVTGNTIYF
-	TRBJ1-3	TRBV11-2	-	TGTGCCAGCAGCTTAGGTTGGCCAGTAAGCTCTGGAAACACCATATATTTT	CASSLGWPVSSGNTIYF
TRBD1	TRBJ2-5	TRBV2	-	TGTGCCAGCACTTCACAGGGGGGCGGGCAAGAGACCCAGTACTTC	CASTSQGGGQETQYF
TRBD1	TRBJ1-5	TRBV7-9	-	TGTGCCAGCAGCTTCTCCGGGACAGGGGGTAATCAGCCCCAGCATTTT	CASSFSGTGGNQPQHF
TRBD1	TRBJ2-1	TRBV9	-	TGTGCCAGCAGCGTAGGTCCGGGACAGGGGATTCCTGATGAGCAGTTCTTC	CASSVGPGQGIPDEQFF
-	TRBJ1-2	TRBV7-9	-	TGTGCCAGCAGCTTAGGGGTAGGGGATGGCTACACCTTC	CASSLGVGDGYTF
-	TRBJ2-3	TRBV27	few	TGTGCCAGCAGTTTAGGGTACAGGGTAACAGATACGCAGTATTTT	CASSLGYRVTDTQYF
TRBD1	TRBJ2-5	TRBV2	-	TGTGCCAGCAGGGAACAGGGGGCGGCGGGAGTCGGTGAGACCCAGTACTTC	CASREQGAAGVGETQYF
-	TRBJ2-7	TRBV29-1	-	TGCAGCGTTGCTATCAGGGCCGAGCAGTACTTC	CSVAIRAEQYF
-	TRBJ1-3	TRBV9	-	TGTGCCAGCAGTGAAAGCGGGACCTCTGGAAACACCATATATTTT	CASSESGTSGNTIYF
TRBD1	TRBJ2-1	TRBV18	-	TGTGCCAGCTCCCGGGACAGGGGAGGGAATGAGCAGTTCTTC	CASSRDRGGNEQFF
-	TRBJ2-7	TRBV11-2	once	TGTGCCAGCAGCTTACTCGTCGGCGAGCAGTACTTC	CASSLLVGEQYF
TRBD1	TRBJ2-7	TRBV14	-	TGTGCCAGCAGCCAAGATCCGGACAGGCCGTACGAGCAGTACTTC	CASSQDPDRPYEQYF
TRBD2	TRBJ2-5	TRBV6-5	few	TGTGCCAGCAGTTACGCGGGGGGGCCAAAAGAGACCCAGTACTTC	CASSYAGGPKETQYF
-	TRBJ2-2	TRBV27	-	TGTGCCAGCAGTGCGGGGATGAACACCGGGGAGCTGTTTTTT	CASSAGMNTGELFF
-	TRBJ2-3	TRBV6-6	-	TGTGCCAGCAGTTACAACAGGCTGATCACAGATACGCAGTATTTT	CASSYNRLITDTQYF
TRBD1	TRBJ1-1	TRBV5-1	-	TGCGCCAGCAGCACCGACAGGGCGGGGGAAGCTTTCTTT	CASSTDRAGEAFF
-	TRBJ1-1	TRBV6-1	-	TGTGCCAGTTGGACACGCAATTCGAACACTGAAGCTTTCTTT	CASWTRNSNTEAFF
-	TRBJ2-7	TRBV29-1	few	TGCAGCTACGGGGAAGTCTACGAGCAGTACTTC	CSYGEVYEQYF
-	TRBJ2-2	TRBV6-4	-	TGTGCCAGCAGTGAGCGGAGCACCGGGGAGCTGTTTTTT	CASSERSTGELFF
-	TRBJ2-7	TRBV5-4	-	TGTGCCAGCAGCTTTTCAGAGGGGGCCTACGAGCAGTACTTC	CASSFSEGAYEQYF
TRBD1	TRBJ1-5	TRBV27	-	TGTGCCAGCAGGGGAAGTCAGCAGGGGGTAAATCAGCCCCAGCATTTT	CASRGSQQGVNQPQHF
-	TRBJ2-5	TRBV10-3	once	TGTGCCATCAGTGAAGGGGAAGAGACCCAGTACTTC	CAISEGEETQYF
-	TRBJ1-3	TRBV6-1	-	TGTGCCAGCAGTGTAAGGGGAGGTGGAAACACCATATATTTT	CASSVRGGGNTIYF
TRBD1	TRBJ2-7	TRBV6-1	-	TGTGCCAGCAGTGATGGCGGGACAGGCTACGAGCAGTACTTC	CASSDGGTGYEQYF
TRBD2	TRBJ2-1	TRBV6-1	-	TGTGCCAGCAGTGAATTTGGGCTAGCGGGGAACAATGAGCAGTTCTTC	CASSEFGLAGNNEQFF
TRBD1	TRBJ1-5	TRBV15	-	TGTGCCACCAGCAGAGTCCAGGGGGCGCTCGGCAATCAGCCCCAGCATTTT	CATSRVQGALGNQPQHF
TRBD1	TRBJ1-5	TRBV7-2	few	TGTGCCAGCAGCAGAACAGGGGTTAGCAATCAGCCCCAGCATTTT	CASSRTGVSNQPQHF
-	TRBJ2-7	TRBV7-8	-	TGTGCCAGCAGCTTAGGGGGGGGCCCCTACGAGCAGTACTTC	CASSLGGGPYEQYF
TRBD2	TRBJ2-1	TRBV7-2	-	TGTGCCAGCATTCCTTTTAGGGGACTAGACAATGAGCAGTTCTTC	CASIPFRGLDNEQFF
-	TRBJ1-2	TRBV19	-	TGTGCCAGTCACGGGCAGGGAGGGGCTAACTATGGCTACACCTTC	CASHGQGGANYGYTF
-	TRBJ2-7	TRBV6-1	-	TGTGCCAGCAGTGAAGGACAGATCGCTACCTACGAGCAGTACTTC	CASSEGQIATYEQYF
-	TRBJ2-2	TRBV7-3	-	TGTGCCAGCCAACTTAACACCGGGGAGCTGTTTTTT	CASQLNTGELFF
TRBD1	TRBJ1-1	TRBV5-1	-	TGCGCCAGCAGCTGGGGACAGGGAAGGGCCATGAACACTGAAGCTTTCTTT	CASSWGQGRAMNTEAFF
-	TRBJ1-1	TRBV7-9	-	TGTGCCAGCAGCTTGAGATACACTGAAGCTTTCTTT	CASSLRYTEAFF
TRBD1	TRBJ2-7	TRBV19	-	TGTGCCAGTAGTATTACCGGACAGGGGATCGGCGAGCAGTACTTC	CASSITGQGIGEQYF
TRBD2	TRBJ2-3	TRBV10-2	-	TGCGCCAGCAGACCGGGGGGGTTGGATACGCAGTATTTT	CASRPGGLDTQYF
TRBD1	TRBJ1-6	TRBV5-1	-	TGCGCCAGCAGCTTGAGACAGGGAACCACCAATTCACCCCTCCACTTT	CASSLRQGTTNSPLHF
TRBD1	TRBJ2-1	TRBV7-9	few	TGTGCCAGCAGCCCCGGACAGGGTCGTAACAATGAGCAGTTCTTC	CASSPGQGRNNEQFF
-	TRBJ1-1	TRBV7-9	-	TGTGCCAGCAGCTTAGACAGCCCCCAGGCAGCTTTCTTT	CASSLDSPQAAFF
TRBD1	TRBJ1-2	TRBV10-2	-	TGCGCCAGCAGTGAGTCCGGGACAGGTGGCTACACCTTC	CASSESGTGGYTF
TRBD1	TRBJ1-1	TRBV4-1	large	TGCGCCAGCAGCCGCGGACAGGGGAGGAACACTGAAGCTTTCTTT	CASSRGQGRNTEAFF
-	TRBJ2-1	TRBV7-7	-	TGTGCCAGCAGCTTAGGACATTGGAATGAGCAGTTCTTC	CASSLGHWNEQFF
-	TRBJ2-7	TRBV19	-	TGTGCCAGTACCCAAGGGGGGGGGAACTACGAGCAGTACTTC	CASTQGGGNYEQYF
-	TRBJ1-5	TRBV7-9	-	TGTGCCAGCAGCTTACCTCTACAGGGAAAAAGCAATCAGCCCCAGCATTTT	CASSLPLQGKSNQPQHF
-	TRBJ2-1	TRBV6-4	-	TGTGCCAGCAGTGACGGGGAGGCGGATGAGCAGTTCTTC	CASSDGEADEQFF
TRBD2	TRBJ2-1	TRBV9	-	TGTGCCAGCGGAGATAGCGGGAGGGATGAGCAGTTCTTC	CASGDSGRDEQFF